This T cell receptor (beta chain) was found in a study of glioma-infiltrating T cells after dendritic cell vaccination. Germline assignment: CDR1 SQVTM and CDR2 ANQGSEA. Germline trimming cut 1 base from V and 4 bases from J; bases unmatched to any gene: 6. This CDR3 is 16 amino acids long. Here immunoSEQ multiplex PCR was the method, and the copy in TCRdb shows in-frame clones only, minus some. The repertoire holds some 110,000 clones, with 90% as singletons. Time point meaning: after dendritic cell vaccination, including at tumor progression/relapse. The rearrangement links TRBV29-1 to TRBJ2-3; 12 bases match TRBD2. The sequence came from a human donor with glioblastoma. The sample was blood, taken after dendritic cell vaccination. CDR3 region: CSVEVMTSGSPDTQYF. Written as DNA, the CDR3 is TGCAGCGTTGAAGTAATGACTAGCGGGAGCCCAGATACGCAGTATTTT.